This is a list of T cell receptor beta chains from one sample in a study of T cell responses to AZD1222 COVID-19 vaccine. TCRdb's copy holds only in-frame clones and misses some; the assay was immunoSEQ multiplex PCR. This repertoire shows around 160,000 clones, more than 70% found once; its top ten account for roughly 16%. The input for sequencing was peripheral blood, taken on day 0 of AZD1222 vaccination. Every receptor here comes from an adult in good health. The CDR3 runs from the conserved cysteine through the conserved F or W. A D gene is named only where the DNA matches it firmly. Clone size is not always given. Where it is, it says once, few, many or a class for expanded clones.

TRBV6-6,TRBD1,-,TRBJ1-2,CASRDRGNYGYTF,TGTGCCAGCCGGGACAGGGGGAACTATGGCTACACCTTC
TRBV5-1,-,-,TRBJ2-2,CASSLGQTSAGELFF,TGCGCCAGCAGCTTGGGGCAGACGAGCGCCGGGGAGCTGTTTTTT
TRBV9,-,few,TRBJ1-1,CASSVETGLNTEAFF,TGTGCCAGCAGCGTAGAAACAGGGCTGAACACTGAAGCTTTCTTT
TRBV10-3,-,-,TRBJ1-1,CATRRSSEAFF,TGTGCCACCAGACGAAGTTCTGAAGCTTTCTTT
TRBV27,TRBD1,medium-sized,TRBJ1-6,CASTPGPRGNSPLHF,TGTGCCAGCACTCCTGGGCCCAGGGGGAATTCACCCCTCCACTTT
TRBV3-1/TRBV3-2,-,-,TRBJ1-3,CASSQEGVGNTIYF,TGTGCCAGCAGCCAAGAAGGGGTCGGAAACACCATATATTTT
TRBV7-2,-,-,TRBJ2-5,CASSLKVGGQETQYF,TGTGCCAGCAGCTTAAAAGTTGGGGGGCAAGAGACCCAGTACTTC
TRBV19,-,-,TRBJ1-1,CASSTWGNTEAFF,TGTGCCAGTAGTACATGGGGGAACACTGAAGCTTTCTTT
TRBV20-1,-,-,TRBJ2-7,CSASDFAEGTGEQYF,TGCAGTGCTAGTGATTTCGCGGAGGGGACGGGCGAGCAGTACTTC
TRBV28,TRBD1,-,TRBJ1-1,CASTSTGVYGNTEAFF,TGTGCCAGCACCTCGACAGGGGTATATGGGAACACTGAAGCTTTCTTT
TRBV5-4,TRBD2,-,TRBJ2-5,CASSKRGGGEETQYF,TGTGCCAGCAGCAAAAGGGGCGGGGGTGAAGAGACCCAGTACTTC
TRBV4-3,TRBD1,-,TRBJ1-1,CASSQDWTGMTEAFF,TGCGCCAGCAGCCAAGATTGGACAGGAATGACTGAAGCTTTCTTT
TRBV4-3,TRBD1,-,TRBJ2-7,CASSQDRRTGGYYNYEQYF,TGCGCCAGCAGCCAAGATAGAAGGACAGGCGGATACTACAACTACGAGCAGTACTTC
TRBV5-1,-,-,TRBJ1-1,CASSLPGSATEAFF,TGCGCCAGCAGCTTGCCGGGCTCCGCCACTGAAGCTTTCTTT
TRBV7-3,TRBD1,-,TRBJ1-2,CASSPDRASSGYTF,TGTGCCAGCAGCCCGGACAGGGCTAGCTCTGGCTACACCTTC
TRBV7-2,-,-,TRBJ1-6,CASSLWASPLHF,TGTGCCAGCAGCTTATGGGCTTCACCCCTCCACTTT
TRBV7-8,TRBD2,-,TRBJ2-5,CASSSGLAGQETQYF,TGTGCCAGCAGCTCGGGACTAGCGGGTCAAGAGACCCAGTACTTC
TRBV28,-,-,TRBJ1-2,CASGGFNYGYTF,TGTGCCAGCGGGGGGTTCAACTATGGCTACACCTTC
TRBV29-1,TRBD1,-,TRBJ1-2,CSVGMSGGDNYGYTF,TGCAGCGTTGGAATGTCAGGGGGCGATAACTATGGCTACACCTTC
TRBV9,-,-,TRBJ1-2,CASSVDRGNNYGYTF,TGTGCCAGCAGCGTAGACAGAGGGAATAACTATGGCTACACCTTC
TRBV9,TRBD1,-,TRBJ1-1,CASSPGTALYTEAFF,TGTGCCAGCAGCCCCGGGACAGCCCTTTACACTGAAGCTTTCTTT
TRBV29-1,-,-,TRBJ1-2,CSVNPGTATGSGGYTF,TGCAGCGTTAATCCGGGGACCGCCACGGGGAGTGGAGGCTACACCTTC
TRBV2,TRBD1,-,TRBJ1-4,CASSADRGSGEKLFF,TGTGCCAGCAGCGCCGACAGGGGTTCCGGAGAAAAACTGTTTTTT
TRBV9,-,-,TRBJ1-5,CASSIGSSNQPQHF,TGTGCCAGCAGCATCGGGAGTAGCAATCAGCCCCAGCATTTT
TRBV19,-,-,TRBJ1-5,CASKSPSQGSNQPQHF,TGTGCCAGTAAGTCCCCTAGTCAGGGGAGCAATCAGCCCCAGCATTTT
TRBV7-2,TRBD1,-,TRBJ2-1,CASSPLAGTDNNEQFF,TGTGCCAGCAGCCCTTTGGCTGGGACAGATAACAATGAGCAGTTCTTC
TRBV2,-,-,TRBJ2-5,CASSQTTETQYF,TGTGCCAGCAGCCAGACCACCGAGACCCAGTACTTC
TRBV7-2,-,-,TRBJ2-2,CASSRASGELFF,TGTGCCAGCAGCCGGGCCTCCGGGGAGCTGTTTTTT
TRBV7-2,TRBD1,-,TRBJ2-7,CASSLQGSVYEQYF,TGTGCCAGCAGCCTACAGGGGTCAGTCTACGAGCAGTACTTC
TRBV6-6,-,-,TRBJ1-5,CASSYSAGRNQPQHF,TGTGCCAGCAGTTACTCCGCAGGGCGTAATCAGCCCCAGCATTTT
TRBV28,-,-,TRBJ2-1,CASSPSRQALSYNEQFF,TGTGCCAGCAGTCCCTCTCGACAGGCCCTCTCCTACAATGAGCAGTTCTTC
TRBV5-8,-,-,TRBJ2-1,CASSLGGWTGGKQFF,TGTGCCAGCAGCTTGGGGGGCTGGACCGGAGGAAAGCAGTTCTTC
TRBV2,TRBD1,many,TRBJ2-7,CASSSGGAYEQYF,TGTGCCAGCAGCTCAGGGGGTGCCTACGAGCAGTACTTC
TRBV28,-,-,TRBJ2-7,CASSPPLYEQYF,TGTGCCAGCAGTCCCCCACTATACGAGCAGTACTTC
TRBV5-1,TRBD2,once,TRBJ2-1,CASSLTLLAGGRSYNEQFF,TGCGCCAGCAGCTTGACCCTACTAGCGGGGGGTCGATCCTACAATGAGCAGTTCTTC
TRBV5-1,TRBD1,-,TRBJ1-4,CASSLEGTGPEKLFF,TGCGCCAGCAGCTTGGAGGGGACAGGGCCCGAAAAACTGTTTTTT
TRBV5-1,-,-,TRBJ1-2,CASSPHEGGVGYTF,TGCGCCAGCAGCCCCCATGAGGGGGGGGTGGGCTACACCTTC
TRBV29-1,-,-,TRBJ2-1,CSVTQFSYNEQFF,TGCAGCGTTACACAGTTCTCCTACAATGAGCAGTTCTTC
TRBV27,TRBD1,-,TRBJ1-2,CASSDPGQGANRGYTF,TGTGCCAGCAGTGATCCGGGACAGGGGGCGAATCGAGGCTACACCTTC
TRBV12-5,-,-,TRBJ1-1,CASGSSGGTEAFF,TGTGCTAGTGGTTCCTCCGGGGGGACTGAAGCTTTCTTT
TRBV7-2,-,-,TRBJ1-2,CASTLPQVPGYTF,TGTGCCAGCACCCTCCCCCAAGTCCCTGGCTACACCTTC
TRBV15,-,-,TRBJ1-2,CATSRDRGGEGLYSYTF,TGTGCCACCAGCAGAGATAGGGGTGGGGAGGGGCTCTACAGCTACACCTTC
TRBV7-2,-,few,TRBJ1-5,CASSLQAGQPQHF,TGTGCCAGCAGCTTACAGGCAGGGCAGCCCCAGCATTTT
TRBV11-2,TRBD2,-,TRBJ2-2,CATSTGGLVNTGELFF,TGTGCCACCTCGACCGGGGGGTTGGTGAACACCGGGGAGCTGTTTTTT
TRBV19,-,few,TRBJ1-2,CASSIPGGGGYTF,TGTGCCAGTAGTATCCCGGGGGGCGGAGGCTACACCTTC
TRBV27,-,-,TRBJ1-2,CATASWGDTRNYGYTF,TGTGCCACCGCAAGCTGGGGAGATACCCGCAACTATGGCTACACCTTC
TRBV12-3/TRBV12-4,-,-,TRBJ2-1,CASSSSVHEQFF,TGTGCCAGCAGTTCCAGTGTCCATGAGCAGTTCTTC
TRBV7-8,-,-,TRBJ1-5,CASSQGWGDQPQHF,TGTGCCAGCAGCCAAGGGTGGGGGGATCAGCCCCAGCATTTT
TRBV19,TRBD1,-,TRBJ1-2,CASSRDRRGYTF,TGTGCCAGTAGTCGGGACAGACGAGGCTACACCTTC
TRBV5-6,-,-,TRBJ1-1,CASSLQIYTEAFF,TGTGCCAGCAGCTTACAGATTTACACTGAAGCTTTCTTT
TRBV3-1/TRBV3-2,-,-,TRBJ1-3,CASSQDLSGNTIYF,TGTGCCAGCAGCCAAGATCTTAGTGGAAACACCATATATTTT
TRBV6-5,-,-,TRBJ2-3,CASSGQITDTQYF,TGTGCCAGCAGCGGACAGATCACAGATACGCAGTATTTT
TRBV18,TRBD1,-,TRBJ2-7,CASSPGTGELYEQYF,TGTGCCAGCTCACCTGGGACAGGAGAACTCTACGAGCAGTACTTC
TRBV6-5,TRBD1,-,TRBJ1-5,CASRQDRGVRQPQHF,TGTGCCAGCAGACAAGACAGGGGTGTGCGTCAGCCCCAGCATTTT
TRBV3-1/TRBV3-2,-,few,TRBJ1-4,CASSQDWDTEKLFF,TGTGCCAGCAGCCAAGACTGGGACACAGAAAAACTGTTTTTT
TRBV19,-,few,TRBJ1-1,CATKREGLEAFF,TGTGCCACGAAGAGGGAAGGACTTGAAGCTTTCTTT
TRBV6-5,TRBD1,-,TRBJ2-1,CASSSGQGYRNEQFF,TGTGCCAGCAGCTCGGGACAGGGGTACAGGAATGAGCAGTTCTTC